The subject of this entry is one T cell receptor (beta chain). Its antigen is unknown. One junction end does not reproduce the germline sequence, and a read error may be involved. This sample's RNA came from whole unsorted tissue. The normal lung tissue was taken more than 3 cm from the tumor edge. The data derive from a study of tumor and adjacent non-tumor tissue in lung cancer. This CDR3 region has 15 residues. A modified ARM-PCR protocol with three rounds of nested PCR amplified TCRbeta. A single record per CDR3 protein comes from TCRdb applying MiXCR to the multiplex PCR reads. This sample has about 90,000 distinct CDR3 sequences, with around 76% found just once. Study conclusions and caveats: Tumor tissue had significantly higher TCR diversity than normal lung.

The clonotype comes from a woman in her fifties or sixties with non-small cell lung cancer. V and J are TRBV12-3 or TRBV12-4 and TRBJ2-7, with D tentatively TRBD1 or TRBD2 (6 bases each). Sequencing input: distant non-tumor lung tissue. The CDR3 protein is CAINSRQEGSYKQYF. CDR3 DNA sequence: TGTGCCATCAATTCCCGACAGGAGGGGTCCTACAAGCAGTACTTC.